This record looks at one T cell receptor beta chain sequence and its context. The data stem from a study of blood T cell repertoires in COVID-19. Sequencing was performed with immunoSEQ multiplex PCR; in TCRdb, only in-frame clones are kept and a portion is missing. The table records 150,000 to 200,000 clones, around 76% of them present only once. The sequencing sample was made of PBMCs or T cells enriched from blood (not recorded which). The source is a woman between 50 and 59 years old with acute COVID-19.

The CDR3 bases are TGTGCCAGCAGTTACGTCGCGGGGTATAGCAATCAGCCCCAGCATTTT. The encoded protein is CASSYVAGYSNQPQHF. The chain uses TRBV6-6 and TRBJ1-5; D ambiguous. Trimming took 2 bases from V and 0 from J, leaving 11 bases between them. This CDR3 has 16 residues. In germline, CDR1 is MNHNY, CDR2 SVGAGI (reference sequence).